A selection of T cell receptor beta chains follows, all from one sample in a study of blood T cell repertoires in COVID-19. TCRdb's table, derived via immunoSEQ multiplex PCR, lists solely in-frame clones and lacks some. The table has approximately 300,000 clones, about nine tenths seen once; the top ten hold under 11%. The sample comprised PBMCs or T cells enriched from blood (not recorded which). The receptor source for this set is a woman aged 18-29 years who had recovered from COVID-19. CDR3s include the opening cysteine and the closing phenylalanine or tryptophan. D genes are given only for firm matches. Not all rows give a size; the values are once, few, many and, for expanded clones, a class.

D | J | size | length | V | DNA | CDR3
. | TRBJ1-3 | once | 13 | TRBV14 | TGTGCCAGCAGCCACCTCTCTGGAAACACCATATATTTT | CASSHLSGNTIYF
. | TRBJ1-6 | . | 12 | TRBV30 | TGTGCCTGGAGTACGAGGTATTCACCCCTCCACTTT | CAWSTRYSPLHF
. | TRBJ1-1 | few | 15 | TRBV5-1 | TGCGCCAGCAGCTTGAATCTAAACCTGAACACTGAAGCTTTCTTT | CASSLNLNLNTEAFF
. | TRBJ2-2 | . | 13 | TRBV5-6 | TGTGCCAGCAGCCCAGGAAACACCGGGGAGCTGTTTTTT | CASSPGNTGELFF
. | TRBJ1-1 | . | 11 | TRBV7-9 | TGTGCCAGCAGCCCCAGTGGTCGAGCTTTCTTT | CASSPSGRAFF
. | TRBJ1-1 | . | 13 | TRBV15 | TGTGCCACCAGCAGAGTTTCTAACACTGAAGCTTTCTTT | CATSRVSNTEAFF
TRBD2 | TRBJ2-1 | . | 16 | TRBV5-1 | TGCGCCAGCAGCTTGGCCTTAGCGGGAGGTGATAATGAGCAGTTCTTC | CASSLALAGGDNEQFF
. | TRBJ1-1 | . | 12 | TRBV24-1 | TGTGCCACCAGTGATTTGAAGGGGGAAGCTTTCTTT | CATSDLKGEAFF
. | TRBJ1-6 | once | 14 | TRBV28 | TGTGCCAGCAGTCCGGACAGTTATAATTCACCCCTCCACTTT | CASSPDSYNSPLHF
TRBD2 | TRBJ2-2 | . | 19 | TRBV19 | TGTGCCAGTAGTCCGCACTCCCCGACCCGCGGGAGGGCCACCGGGGAGCTGTTTTTT | CASSPHSPTRGRATGELFF
. | TRBJ1-2 | . | 16 | TRBV28 | TGTGCCAGCAGGCCCTCCGGGGGGGCAGCAATTACTGGCTACACCTTC | CASRPSGGAAITGYTF
TRBD1 | TRBJ1-2 | . | 12 | TRBV28 | TGTGCCAGCAGTAAGACAGGGTGGGGCTACACCTTC | CASSKTGWGYTF
. | TRBJ2-7 | few | 14 | TRBV6-1 | TGTGCCAGCAGTGAAGCGGTGGCGGTCTACGAGCAGTACTTC | CASSEAVAVYEQYF
TRBD1 | TRBJ1-1 | . | 17 | TRBV4-2 | TGTGCCAGCAGCCAAGAAGGGACAGCTTCGATGAACACTGAAGCTTTCTTT | CASSQEGTASMNTEAFF
TRBD1 | TRBJ1-2 | . | 15 | TRBV7-2 | TGTGCCAGCAGCTTAGAGGCCAGGGGGAGCTATGGCTACACCTTC | CASSLEARGSYGYTF